Following are 9 T cell receptor beta chains from one sample sequenced in a study of T-cell reconstitution after alpha-beta-depleted transplantation in children. Unique molecular identifiers were incorporated when the TCRbeta library was constructed. TCRdb processed the PCR reads anew with MiXCR; each CDR3 protein has one entry. The data contain about 210,000 distinct CDR3 sequences, about a sixth of them seen just once; the ten biggest clones take up 43%. The sequencing here drew on PBMCs, mostly from graft donor cells, taken 360 days after TCRalphabeta/CD19-depleted stem cell transplant. The origin of the receptors is a male patient between 2 and 10 years old who had a stem cell transplant for acute lymphoblastic leukemia, so the T cells may come from the graft donor.

J is TRBJ2-2 and V is TRBV11-2; 8 bases match TRBD1. Germline values: CDR1 SGHAT, CDR2 FQNNGV. The CDR3 runs 14 residues. Trimming took 7 bases from V and 9 from J; bases not matched to a gene: 10. The CDR3 sequence: CASTRTGRSRELFF. The CDR3 DNA is TGTGCCAGCACCAGGACAGGGAGGTCCAGGGAGCTGTTTTTT.

This clonotype has just a few counts. V is TRBV20-1 and J is TRBJ2-6; possible D gene TRBD1, 5 bases. The CDR3 length is 15 residues. Per germline, CDR1 DFQATT and CDR2 SNEGSKA (reference sequence). Trimming left V 3 bases short and J 4 bases short, with 13 bases between. The CDR3 loop reads CSASSQGYGANVLTF. The CDR3, as DNA: TGCAGTGCTAGTTCCCAGGGTTACGGGGCCAACGTCCTGACTTTC.

The chain combines TRBV5-1 with TRBJ1-2; D might be TRBD1 (6 bases). CDR1 SGHRS and CDR2 YFSETQ come from the germline V gene. Trimming left V 4 bases short and J 4 bases short, with 11 bases between. The CDR3 sequence is 13 residues long. CDR3 loop: CASSNRVSYGYTF. The CDR3 coding sequence is TGCGCCAGCAGCAACAGGGTTAGCTATGGCTACACCTTC. Filled out from reference TRBV5-1 and TRBJ1-2, the complete variable domain reads KAGVTQTPRYLIKTRGQQVTLSCSPISGHRSVSWYQQTPGQGLQFLFEYFSETQRNKGNFPGRFSGRQFSNSRSEMNVSTLELGDSALYLCASSNRVSYGYTFGSGTRLTVV.

The V gene is TRBV6-1, the J gene TRBJ2-7, with 9 nucleotides matching TRBD2. CDR1 and CDR2 (germline): MNHNS, SASEGT. The CDR3 runs 14 residues. V was pared by 7 bases and J by 2 bases, with 6 bases of the junction left unmatched. The CDR3 spells CASKKAGGPYEQYF. The CDR3, as DNA: TGTGCCAGCAAAAAAGCGGGAGGCCCCTACGAGCAGTACTTC.

In this sample, this clonotype turned up a few times. This rearrangement joins TRBV6-1 to TRBJ2-6, with D hard to call. CDR3 length: 16 amino acids. Germline V gene sequence: CDR1 MNHNS, CDR2 SASEGT. V dropped 7 bases and J dropped 0 bases, with 13 bases sitting between them. CDR3: CASTHGSYSGANVLTF. The CDR3 DNA sequence: TGTGCCAGCACCCACGGATCCTACTCTGGGGCCAACGTCCTGACTTTC.

This chain joins TRBV5-5 and TRBJ1-1; no firm D call. The germline CDR1 and CDR2 sequences are SGHKS and YYEKEE (reference sequence). The CDR3 extends over 14 amino acids. V dropped 0 bases and J dropped 5 bases, with 11 bases sitting between them. For the CDR3, the DNA is TGTGCCAGCAGCTTGGGGTTCGGGCAAACTGAAGCTTTCTTT. This encodes CASSLGFGQTEAFF. Together with reference TRBV5-5 and TRBJ1-1, the CDR3 gives the full variable domain: DAGVTQSPTHLIKTRGQQVTLRCSPISGHKSVSWYQQVLGQGPQFIFQYYEKEERGRGNFPDRFSARQFPNYSSELNVNALLLGDSALYLCASSLGFGQTEAFFGQGTRLTVV.

This clonotype came up a few times. The chain is built from TRBV29-1 and TRBJ2-5; no definite D call. This CDR3 contains 14 residues. Trimming cost V 7 bases and J 2 bases, with 17 bases left between them. Germline CDR1 and CDR2: SQVTM and ANQGSEA. CDR3 bases: TGCAGCGCCAATATAGGACGGTTTCAAGAGACCCAGTACTTC. Protein product: CSANIGRFQETQYF. The full variable domain, with the rest looked up from reference TRBV29-1 and TRBJ2-5, is SAVISQKPSRDICQRGTSLTIQCQVDSQVTMMFWYRQQPGQSLTLIATANQGSEATYESGFVIDKFPISRPNLTFSTLTVSNMSPEDSSIYLCSANIGRFQETQYFGPGTRLLVL.

The chain combines TRBV12-3 or TRBV12-4 with TRBJ2-3, with D tentatively TRBD1 or TRBD2 (5 bases each). V dropped 5 bases and J dropped 6 bases, with 12 bases sitting between them. This CDR3 comprises 13 residues. DNA for the CDR3: TGTGCCAGCAGTCAGGGACGTTGGGATACGCAGTATTTT. Amino acids: CASSQGRWDTQYF.

In its sample, this clonotype was seen a few times. The V and J genes are TRBV7-2 and TRBJ2-7; TRBD2 agrees at 11 bases. The V gene end was trimmed by 4 bases and the J gene end by 5 bases; junction bases not matched to a gene: 10. This CDR3 has 16 residues. Germline CDR1 and CDR2: SGHTA and FQGNSA. This CDR3 is CASSYDLAGGQHEQYF. The DNA for the CDR3 is TGTGCCAGCAGCTACGATTTAGCGGGGGGGCAACACGAGCAGTACTTC. The full variable domain, with the rest looked up from reference TRBV7-2 and TRBJ2-7, is GAGVSQSPSNKVTEKGKDVELRCDPISGHTALYWYRQSLGQGLEFLIYFQGNSAPDKSGLPSDRFSAERTGGSVSTLTIQRTQQEDSAVYLCASSYDLAGGQHEQYFGPGTRLTVT.